The 8 T cell receptor beta chains reported below all come from one sample, sequenced in a study of Graves' ophthalmopathy and Graves' hyperthyroidism. The TCR beta CDR3 regions underwent amplification from RNA transcripts. The workflow started with a first-round RT-PCR run with HTBI primers and then moved on to a second-round multiplex PCR. TCRdb passed the multiplex PCR reads through MiXCR, listing each CDR3 protein once. The profile covers roughly 480,000 distinct CDR3 sequences, with about an eighth appearing a single time and 8% to 10% taken by the ten largest. Source material: blood. The receptors derive from a woman in her twenties or thirties with Graves' ophthalmopathy.

This clonotype was observed many times. This chain connects TRBV24-1 to TRBJ2-5; the D gene is possibly TRBD2 (6 bases). CDR1 is KGHDR, CDR2 SFDVKD, per germline. V gave up 6 bases and J gave up 0 bases, with 13 bases separating them. The CDR3 consists of 15 residues. The CDR3 spells CATSSGRGYQETQYF. Written as DNA, the CDR3 is TGTGCCACCAGTTCGGGTCGGGGGTACCAAGAGACCCAGTACTTC.

This clonotype has a count of ten or more. This chain links TRBV4-1 with TRBJ1-2; 7 bases fit TRBD1. CDR3 length: 14 residues. V dropped 2 bases and J dropped 2; count of bases not matched to a gene: 2. Germline loops: CDR1 MGHRA, CDR2 YSYEKL. CDR3 nucleotide sequence: TGCGCCAGCAGCCAACGACAGGGAAACTATGGCTACACCTTC. Its protein is CASSQRQGNYGYTF.

This clonotype was seen many times. This chain uses TRBV19 with TRBJ2-7; 7 bases line up with TRBD1. The length of the CDR3 is 14 residues. The germline CDR1 and CDR2 sequences are LNHDA and SQIVND (reference sequence). J gave up 2 bases and V 7 bases, and 8 bases lay outside the gene matches. The CDR3 nucleotides read TGTGCCAGTAATCACCGGGACAGAACCTACGAGCAGTACTTC. It encodes CASNHRDRTYEQYF.

Only a few counts were recorded for this clonotype. The rearrangement joins TRBV27 to TRBJ1-4, with D maybe TRBD1 (5 bases). V was trimmed by 5 bases and J by 3 bases, leaving 19 bases between them. The CDR3 runs to 17 residues. The V gene's germline CDR1 is MNHEY and CDR2 SMNVEV (reference sequence). The DNA of the CDR3 is TGTGCCAGCAGTCCGGGCGGGTCGTGGACACCTAATGAAAAACTGTTTTTT. Translation gives CASSPGGSWTPNEKLFF.

This clonotype was counted ten times or more. This sequence joins TRBV6-5 and TRBJ1-5; D might be TRBD1 (5 bases). Germline V CDR1 and CDR2: MNHEY, SVGAGI. This CDR3 has 15 amino acids. V was shortened by 8 bases and J by 0 bases, with 14 bases between the two germline ends. The CDR3 DNA follows: TGTGCCAGCCGTTTGACAGCATATAGCAATCAGCCCCAGCATTTT. Its translation: CASRLTAYSNQPQHF.

V and J are TRBV18 and TRBJ1-1, with D unclear. This CDR3 is built from 13 residues. Per germline, CDR1 KGHSH and CDR2 LQKENI. The V end was cut by 2 bases, the J end by 3 bases, with 7 bases between. The CDR3, as DNA: TGTGCCAGCTCACCAGAACAGTACACTGAAGCTTTCTTT. Protein: CASSPEQYTEAFF.

In this sample, this clonotype turned up many times. This chain joins TRBV6-1 and TRBJ2-4, with 9 bases matching TRBD2. The CDR3 length is 17 residues. The germline V gene has CDR1 MNHNS and CDR2 SASEGT. After removal of 6 bases from V and 8 bases from J, the junction contained 17 bases not matched to a gene. The CDR3 loop reads CASSERAGGQTIDIQYF. CDR3 coding DNA: TGTGCCAGCAGCGAAAGGGCGGGAGGGCAGACGATAGACATTCAGTACTTC.

This clonotype was seen at least ten times. The rearrangement links TRBV6-5 to TRBJ2-3, with D uncertain. The CDR3 spans 15 residues. Germline CDR1 and CDR2: MNHEY and SVGAGI. V lost 4 bases to trimming and J lost 3 bases, with 14 bases between them. CDR3 sequence reads: CASSLSEVVTDTQYF. The CDR3 coding sequence is TGTGCCAGCAGTTTAAGCGAGGTGGTTACAGATACGCAGTATTTT.